The present T cell receptor (beta chain) was sequenced within a study of blood T cell repertoires in COVID-19. Germline values: CDR1 LGHDT, CDR2 YNNKEL (reference sequence). There are 14 residues in the CDR3. With V trimmed by 6 bases and J by 4 bases, 3 bases remained unmatched. Generated by immunoSEQ multiplex PCR, the TCRdb table keeps only in-frame clones and is missing some. The sample records about 210,000 clones, roughly nine tenths being singletons. Input material: PBMCs or T cells enriched from blood (not recorded which). The chain couples TRBV3-1 (or the pseudogene TRBV3-2) to TRBJ1-3, with 10 nucleotides matching TRBD1. The sequence was obtained from a young woman who had recovered from COVID-19. CDR3 sequence: CASSPDRGGNTIYF. CDR3 DNA sequence: TGTGCCAGCAGTCCGGACAGGGGGGGAAACACCATATATTTT.